This TCR beta chain comes out of a study of blood T cell repertoires in COVID-19. V dropped 2 bases and J dropped 3; count of bases not matched to a gene: 6. The CDR3 runs to 17 residues. Germline loops: CDR1 SGHRS, CDR2 YFSETQ. Produced via immunoSEQ multiplex PCR; TCRdb's table is partial and in-frame only. The sample has 48,000 or so clones, roughly 87% seen once. Material for sequencing was peripheral blood. This chain links TRBV5-1 with TRBJ2-3, with TRBD2 identical over 13 bases. This sequence originates from a human donor in a cohort sampled during active COVID-19. This CDR3 is CASSFRTSGRGTDTQYF. In DNA form, the CDR3 reads TGCGCCAGCAGCTTCCGGACTAGCGGGAGAGGGACAGATACGCAGTATTTT.